The 18 T cell receptor beta chains given below trace back to one sample, sequenced in a study of chemoradiotherapy in HPV16-positive cancers (dated by TCRdb to between 2021 and 2023). Library method: the immunoSEQ multiplex PCR assay. Drawn from immuneACCESS, this table holds only the in-frame rearrangements with V and J called that TCRdb kept. Clones are partly lost; checked studies trace under half to an unresolved V gene and leave the rest unexplained. Across this sample there are 950 to 1,100 clones, with more than 75% seen only once. The ten largest account for about a tenth of the sample. The specimen was tumor tissue, collected from a patient who underwent chemoradiotherapy. Receptors originate from a human donor with HPV-associated anogenital cancer.

V usage is TRBV5-6 and J usage is TRBJ2-7; TRBD2 aligns across 8 bases. CDR3 length: 13 residues. Looked up from germline, CDR1 is SGHDT and CDR2 is YYEEEE. V shed 2 bases, J shed 2 bases, and the junction held 0 bases outside the gene matches. This CDR3 is CASSFGRAYEQYF. In DNA, the CDR3 is TGTGCCAGCAGCTTCGGGAGGGCCTACGAGCAGTACTTC.

The chain joins TRBV18 to TRBJ2-1; the D call may be TRBD1 or TRBD2 (6 bases each). V was pared by 1 base and J by 6 bases, with 7 bases between. Germline V gene sequence: CDR1 KGHSH, CDR2 LQKENI. The CDR3 runs 13 residues. The chain's CDR3 is CASSPRGANEQFF. For the CDR3, the DNA is TGTGCCAGCTCACCACGGGGGGCCAATGAGCAGTTCTTC.

J is TRBJ1-2 and V is TRBV19, with D unresolved. V gave up 0 bases and J gave up 4 bases, with 15 bases separating them. CDR3 length: 16 residues. Germline lookup yields CDR1 LNHDA and CDR2 SQIVND (reference sequence). The CDR3 DNA reads TGTGCCAGTAGTATAGAAGGCCAGACTGGTTTCTATGGCTACACCTTC. It is translated as CASSIEGQTGFYGYTF.

The chain couples TRBV19 to TRBJ1-3, with TRBD1 matching 7 bases. The CDR3 is 15 residues long. Germline V gene sequence: CDR1 LNHDA, CDR2 SQIVND (reference sequence). The trim removed 6 bases at V and 0 bases at J, leaving 5 bases unmatched. The CDR3 spells CASRLDRSSGNTIYF. In DNA form, the CDR3 reads TGTGCCAGTAGGCTGGACAGGAGCTCTGGAAACACCATATATTTT.

The chain recombines TRBV7-7 with TRBJ2-5, with a tentative D call TRBD1 (5 bases). V was cut by 1 base and J by 6 bases, with 9 bases left in between. In germline, CDR1 is SSHAT, CDR2 FNYEAQ (reference sequence). The CDR3 is 13 residues long. This CDR3 reads CASSLGQGKTQYF. The CDR3 DNA is TGTGCCAGCAGCTTAGGGCAGGGAAAGACCCAGTACTTC.

The chain is built from TRBV4-2 and TRBJ1-2; 7 bases are shared with TRBD1. V lost 1 base to trimming and J lost 3 bases; unmatched junction nucleotides: 5. This CDR3 spans 15 amino acids. CDR1 and CDR2 (germline): LGHNA, YNFKEQ. The CDR3 loop reads CASSQVEGADYGYTF. CDR3 nucleotide sequence: TGTGCCAGCAGCCAAGTTGAGGGGGCGGACTATGGCTACACCTTC.

This clone occurred a few times. This chain connects TRBV7-6 to TRBJ1-6, with 7 nucleotides matching TRBD1. CDR3 size: 17 residues. V was pared by 4 bases and J by 5 bases, with 11 bases of the junction left unmatched. CDR1 SGHVS and CDR2 FNYEAQ come from the germline V gene. DNA of the CDR3: TGTGCCAGCAGCTATAACGACAGGGTCCAGCATAATTCACCCCTCCACTTT. The encoded protein is CASSYNDRVQHNSPLHF.

The chain uses TRBV10-1 and TRBJ1-1, with D perhaps TRBD1 (6 bases). V was trimmed by 8 bases and J by 3 bases, leaving 13 bases between them. The CDR3 covers 13 residues. Germline CDR1 WNHNN, CDR2 SYGVQD (reference sequence). The DNA for the CDR3 is TGCGCCAGCCGGACAGAGCCGTACACTGAAGCTTTCTTT. It yields the protein CASRTEPYTEAFF.

The chain links TRBV6-1 to TRBJ1-2; the D gene is possibly TRBD1 (6 bases). The CDR3 consists of 14 residues. Germline CDR1 is MNHNS and CDR2 is SASEGT. Trimming stripped 5 bases from V and 6 bases from J, with 16 bases between. The CDR3 here is CASSQPGQRHGYTF. The DNA for the CDR3 is TGTGCCAGCAGTCAACCGGGACAAAGGCATGGCTACACCTTC.

This chain links TRBV28 with TRBJ1-2, with D possibly being TRBD1 (6 bases). Per germline, CDR1 MDHEN and CDR2 SYDVKM. Trimming pared 7 bases from V and 4 bases from J, leaving 19 bases between. The CDR3 totals 15 residues. In DNA, the CDR3 is TGTGCCAGCACCTTGGGGCAGGGGCTAGTCTATGGCTACACCTTC. This encodes CASTLGQGLVYGYTF.

This clone was detected only once. The CDR3 DNA reads as TGCGCCAGCAGCTTGGGGGTGGGGTATGAGGAGACCCAGTACTTC. Its translation: CASSLGVGYEETQYF. This chain uses TRBV5-1 with TRBJ2-5; D call uncertain. Looked up from germline, CDR1 is SGHRS and CDR2 is YFSETQ. The V end lost 0 bases, the J end lost 5 bases, and 14 bases lay between the germline ends. CDR3 length: 15 residues.

V usage is TRBV19 and J usage is TRBJ2-3; D perhaps matches TRBD2 (6 bases). The CDR3 is made up of 11 amino acids. Germline values: CDR1 LNHDA, CDR2 SQIVND (reference sequence). Here the CDR3 DNA reads TGTGAGACTAGTGGCCCAGATACGCAGTATTTT. Protein sequence: CETSGPDTQYF.

The gene calls are TRBV29-1 and TRBJ1-1; D not certain. From germline, CDR1 is SQVTM and CDR2 ANQGSEA. V lost 5 bases to trimming and J lost 1 base, with 11 bases between them. This CDR3 has 13 amino acids. CDR3 bases: TGCAGCGTTCGCCACCTTAAGAACACTGAAGCTTTCTTT. This translates into CSVRHLKNTEAFF.

V and J are TRBV18 and TRBJ1-2, with D possibly matching TRBD1 (6 bases). CDR3 size: 14 residues. Trimming removed 2 bases at V and 8 bases at J, with 15 bases between. Per the germline V gene, CDR1 is KGHSH and CDR2 is LQKENI. The CDR3 region is CASSPVTGIEGYTF. The CDR3 DNA reads as TGTGCCAGCTCACCAGTTACAGGGATAGAAGGCTACACCTTC.

The chain combines TRBV9 with TRBJ2-1, with D uncertain. CDR3 size: 14 residues. Trimming took 0 bases from V and 2 from J, leaving 6 bases between them. Germline CDR1 reads SGDLS; CDR2 reads YYNGEE. CDR3 sequence (DNA): TGTGCCAGCAGCGTAGACGGAACCTACAATGAGCAGTTCTTC. Translating gives CASSVDGTYNEQFF. Based on the CDR3 plus reference TRBV9 and TRBJ2-1, the full variable domain is DSGVTQTPKHLITATGQRVTLRCSPRSGDLSVYWYQQSLDQGLQFLIQYYNGEERAKGNILERFSAQQFPDLHSELNLSSLELGDSALYFCASSVDGTYNEQFFGPGTRLTVL.

The chain uses TRBV6-5 and TRBJ2-1; D gene uncertain. The V and J ends lost 8 bases and 7 bases respectively, with 18 bases between them. The CDR3 contains 14 residues. Germline loops: CDR1 MNHEY, CDR2 SVGAGI. CDR3 bases: TGTGCCAGCGCAGAAGTGGGTTCTCGAAATGAGCAGTTCTTC. It encodes CASAEVGSRNEQFF.

This clone was picked up a small number of times. Germline is not matched at one junction end, which may reflect a read error. The chain combines TRBV27 with TRBJ1-2; D gene uncertain. CDR1 is MNHEY and CDR2 is SMNVEV in the germline V gene (reference sequence). The CDR3 contains 12 residues. The CDR3 DNA reads as TGTGCCAGCCGTACCATACCCGGCCCATACCTTTTC. Translation: CASRTIPGPYLF.

Turning to this clone: Germline and junction disagree at one end, which may indicate a read error. This sample includes further DNA sequences coding for the same CDR3. V is TRBV4-3 and J is TRBJ2-2; maybe TRBD2 (5 bases). Germline V lookup: CDR1 LGHNA, CDR2 YSLEER. This CDR3 contains 12 residues. This CDR3 is CASSQGIGELFF. CDR3 sequence (DNA): TGCGCCAGCAGCCAGGGTATCGGGGAGCTATTTTTT.